This TCR beta chain was recovered during a study of T cells in tumors after PD-1 blockade. Study summary: Patients had no prior checkpoint blockade, systemic immunosuppressants, or anti-cancer therapy within 4 weeks. Daily vismodegib 150 mg continued in a subset of anti-PD-1-treated patients.

Unmatched junction bases numbered 3, after V lost 6 bases and J lost 3 bases. Germline V CDR1 and CDR2: MRHNA, SNTAGT. This CDR3 has 15 residues. Template: tumor biopsy or peripheral blood genomic DNA, about 550-6,500 ng per sample. Assay: immunoSEQ multiplex PCR; the TCRdb copy retains only in-frame clones and omits some. The sample shows over 60,000 clones, about 74% of them seen only once. The sequence was obtained from a human donor with basal cell carcinoma. Sequencing used PBMCs, obtained after anti-PD-1 treatment. The chain recombines TRBV6-4 with TRBJ2-3, with 13 bases identical to TRBD2. Here the CDR3 reads CASRGTSGDTDTQYF. The CDR3, as DNA: TGTGCCAGCAGAGGGACTAGCGGGGATACAGATACGCAGTATTTT.